These 2 T cell receptor beta chains originate from one sample sequenced in a study of cytomegalovirus exposure and HLA in healthy donors. 13 Jbeta primers and 60 Vbeta primers were used for the PCR. TCRdb's copy holds only in-frame clones and misses some; the assay was immunoSEQ multiplex PCR. The repertoire holds 250,000 to 350,000 clones, about four fifths seen once, with about 0.28% in the top ten. Sequencing was done on a sample of PBMCs. The receptors originated from a girl aged 2-10 years in good health and CMV-seronegative.

This chain uses TRBV7-8 with TRBJ2-1, with unresolved D. V was pared by 1 base and J by 4 bases, with 5 bases between. Looked up from germline, CDR1 is SGHVS and CDR2 is FQNEAQ. This CDR3 contains 13 residues. CDR3 nucleotide sequence: TGTGCCAGCAGCTTAGGCCGGTACAATGAGCAGTTCTTC. Residues: CASSLGRYNEQFF.

The genes are TRBV11-2 and TRBJ2-2, with D possibly matching TRBD2 (7 bases). V lost 5 bases and J 3 bases, leaving 13 bases between the germline ends. The CDR3 has 15 residues. Germline CDR1 reads SGHAT; CDR2 reads FQNNGV. The DNA of the CDR3 is TGTGCCAGCAGCCAAACAGGGAGGGACACCGGGGAGCTGTTTTTT. Encoded protein: CASSQTGRDTGELFF.